This T cell receptor beta chain came from a study of blood T cell repertoires in COVID-19 (TCRdb year 2020). Background on the whole study: Samples from collaborators originated in the United States, Italy and Spain and spanned both the acute and convalescent phases of COVID-19. The repertoires were released in a freely available public database meant as a resource for research on the immune response to SARS-CoV-2. Where HLA class I and class II types were available, the types were taken from metadata supplied by the sample provider, not from assay-based typing. Sample metadata almost always included a de-identified subject ID, COVID-19 status, age in years and sex. The material from the prospective study consisted of cDNA or gDNA derived from T cells, B-cell-depleted T cells, or PBMCs. Samples were obtained from the ongoing ImmuneRACE study (first 160 participants) and from 1,254 subjects provided by 6 global collaborators. Subjects who had been exposed to COVID-19, were actively infected with it, or had recovered from it provided the deeply sampled blood TCRbeta repertoires that made up the dataset.

The paper as a whole reports these results and caveats: The amount of clinical and demographic metadata varied by source and participant and was provided uncurated.

From cysteine to phenylalanine, the CDR3 is 17 amino acids long. Here the CDR3 DNA is all that survives: 51 bases in frame from base 1. The junction shows trimming of 4 bases on V and 3 bases on J, and the gene matches do not reach 9 bases of it. The germline V gene (reference sequence) provides CDR1 MNHEY and CDR2 SMNVEV. A word on this clone: Its recognized antigen is unknown. Base qualities are missing; no much larger clone stands one base away.

Whole blood was collected in K2EDTA tubes by collaborating institutions according to the institutions' own protocols. For TCRbeta analysis, collaborators shipped samples in one of three forms: frozen whole blood, isolated PBMCs, or DNA extracted from either of those sample types. TCRbeta CDR3 regions were amplified from genomic DNA using the immunoSEQ Assay, a bias-controlled multiplex PCR. Turning to the authors' computational methods: The number of nucleated cells in each sample was estimated by amplification of reference gene primers within the assay. To quantify the absolute abundance of each unique TCRbeta CDR3 rearrangement, sequence reads were collapsed and filtered. For each sample, productive Simpson clonality was calculated as the square root of Simpson's diversity index over productive rearrangements. TCRdb mirrors the immuneACCESS table, restricted to in-frame sequences. Some clones are absent from its copies; in checked studies, under half trace to an unresolved V gene, and the reason for the others is unknown. The V and J calls and clone size are taken from that table; D and trimming were inferred from the DNA. Here the sample has approximately 150,000 clones; about 85% occur a single time. The ten largest clones capture around 1.4% of the sample.

Rearrangement joined TRBV27 to TRBJ2-2; 9 bases in the middle match TRBD2. The sample consisted of peripheral blood. The clonotype was recovered from a human donor in a cohort sampled during active COVID-19. CDR3 protein: CASSSPRGRVDTGELFF. The nucleotides are TGTGCCAGCAGTTCTCCTCGCGGGAGGGTGGACACCGGGGAGCTGTTTTTT.